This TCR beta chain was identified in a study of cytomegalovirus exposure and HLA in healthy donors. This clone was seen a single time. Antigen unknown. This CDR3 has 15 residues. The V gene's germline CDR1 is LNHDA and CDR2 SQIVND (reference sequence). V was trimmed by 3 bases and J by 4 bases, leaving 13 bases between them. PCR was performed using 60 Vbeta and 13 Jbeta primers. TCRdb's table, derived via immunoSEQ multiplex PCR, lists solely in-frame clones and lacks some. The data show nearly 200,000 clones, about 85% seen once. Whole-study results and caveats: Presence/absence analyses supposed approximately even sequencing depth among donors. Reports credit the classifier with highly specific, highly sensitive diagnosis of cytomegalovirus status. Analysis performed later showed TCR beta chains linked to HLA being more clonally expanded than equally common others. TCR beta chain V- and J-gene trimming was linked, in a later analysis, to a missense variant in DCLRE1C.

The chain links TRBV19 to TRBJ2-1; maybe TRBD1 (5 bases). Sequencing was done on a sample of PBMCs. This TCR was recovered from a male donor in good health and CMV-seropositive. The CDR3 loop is CASSMRQGPYNEQFF. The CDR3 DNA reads TGTGCCAGTAGTATGAGGCAGGGTCCTTACAATGAGCAGTTCTTC.